This is a list of T cell receptor beta chains from one sample in a study of spatial heterogeneity in lung cancer. TCRdb fed the 5' RACE reads into MiXCR, producing one record per CDR3 protein. The sample has about 70,000 distinct CDR3 sequences, roughly 8.9% seen once; the top ten hold about 2%. This sample comprised PBMCs, obtained at follow-up. Every receptor here comes from a female donor with early-stage non-small cell lung cancer. Both conserved end residues are part of each CDR3. A D gene is named only where the DNA matches it firmly. Clone size is stated in some rows and not others, as once, few, many or a class when expanded.

D	V	J	size	CDR3	DNA
TRBD1	TRBV5-1	TRBJ2-5	many	CANRDRVQTQYF	TGCGCCAACCGGGACAGGGTGCAGACCCAGTACTTC
NA	TRBV6-5	TRBJ1-1	many	CAKQCGWGTEAFF	TGTGCCAAACAATGTGGTTGGGGCACTGAAGCTTTCTTT
NA	TRBV28	TRBJ1-2	many	CASNQGNGYTF	TGTGCCAGCAATCAGGGTAATGGCTACACCTTC
NA	TRBV20-1	TRBJ2-1	NA	CSGAGGSIEQFF	TGCAGTGGGGCGGGCGGCTCAATTGAGCAGTTCTTC
NA	TRBV28	TRBJ1-2	many	CASSLANYGYTF	TGTGCCAGCAGTTTAGCTAACTATGGCTACACCTTC
NA	TRBV7-9	TRBJ1-2	NA	CASSLEIGGRYGYTF	TGTGCCAGCAGCTTAGAAATCGGGGGTCGCTATGGCTACACCTTC
NA	TRBV19	TRBJ2-1	NA	CASSYGGVTYNEQFF	TGTGCCAGTAGTTATGGGGGAGTAACCTACAATGAGCAGTTCTTC
NA	TRBV7-2	TRBJ2-1	NA	CASSTPHNEQFF	TGTGCCAGCAGTACTCCACACAATGAGCAGTTCTTC
NA	TRBV6-1	TRBJ2-1	few	CATRSYPSSYNEQFF	TGTGCCACGAGGAGTTATCCGAGCTCCTACAATGAGCAGTTCTTC
NA	TRBV25-1	TRBJ2-5	many	CASSEAGGETQYF	TGTGCCAGCAGTGAGGCAGGGGGGGAGACCCAGTACTTC
NA	TRBV27	TRBJ2-7	many	CASSPTLAGYEQYF	TGTGCCAGCAGTCCCACCCTGGCGGGGTACGAGCAGTACTTC
NA	TRBV20-1	TRBJ1-2	few	CSARDNYGYTF	TGCAGTGCCAGGGATAACTATGGCTACACCTTC
TRBD1	TRBV6-6	TRBJ2-2	many	CASSYSLDPGQSNTGELFF	TGTGCCAGCAGTTACTCGTTAGATCCGGGACAGTCGAACACCGGGGAGCTGTTTTTT
NA	TRBV24-1	TRBJ2-1	many	CATSDPLGSSYNEQFF	TGTGCCACCAGTGATCCCCTCGGGAGCTCCTACAATGAGCAGTTCTTC
TRBD1	TRBV10-3	TRBJ2-3	few	CAISQIAGQVLSTDTQYF	TGTGCCATCAGTCAAATTGCAGGACAGGTTCTATCCACAGATACGCAGTATTTT
TRBD1	TRBV4-1	TRBJ1-5	few	CASSQIARSRGRGGSNQPQHF	TGCGCCAGCAGCCAGATCGCGCGATCCAGGGGGCGAGGAGGGAGCAATCAGCCCCAGCATTTT
TRBD1	TRBV6-5	TRBJ1-2	many	CASSRTGEDGYTF	TGTGCCAGCAGTCGGACAGGGGAGGATGGCTACACCTTC
NA	TRBV19	TRBJ1-4	many	CATYGGPGENEKLFF	TGTGCCACCTACGGGGGGCCGGGGGAGAATGAAAAACTGTTTTTT
TRBD2	TRBV6-1	TRBJ2-7	many	CASSPGLAGGPGYF	TGTGCCAGCAGCCCTGGACTAGCGGGAGGGCCGGGGTACTTC
NA	TRBV11-3	TRBJ2-3	many	CASSQGGPGPDTQYF	TGTGCCAGCAGCCAGGGGGGGCCAGGGCCAGATACGCAGTATTTT
TRBD1	TRBV27	TRBJ2-3	few	CASSLFARGLDTQYF	TGTGCCAGCAGTTTATTTGCCAGGGGGCTGGATACGCAGTATTTT
NA	TRBV6-1	TRBJ2-3	many	CASSRDLFTDTQYF	TGTGCCAGCAGCCGGGACTTGTTCACAGATACGCAGTATTTT
NA	TRBV14	TRBJ1-2	NA	CASSPTPSVRDDGYTF	TGTGCCAGCAGCCCGACACCCAGCGTCAGGGACGATGGCTACACCTTC
TRBD2	TRBV7-8	TRBJ2-5	many	CASSLSGRFEETQYF	TGTGCCAGCAGCCTTAGCGGGAGATTCGAGGAGACCCAGTACTTC
NA	TRBV3-1	TRBJ2-2	many	CASGGVAGELFF	TGTGCCAGCGGCGGGGTTGCCGGGGAGCTGTTTTTT
NA	TRBV7-3	TRBJ2-3	many	CASSPSLGTDTQYF	TGTGCCAGCAGCCCCAGTCTTGGGACAGATACGCAGTATTTT
TRBD2	TRBV20-1	TRBJ2-1	NA	CSAFLAGVLSEQFF	TGCAGTGCTTTTTTGGCGGGAGTATTGAGTGAGCAGTTCTTC
NA	TRBV20-1	TRBJ2-7	NA	CSAEGADEQYF	TGCAGTGCGGAGGGGGCCGACGAGCAGTACTTC
NA	TRBV27	TRBJ2-2	NA	CASSFSTGELFF	TGTGCCAGCAGTTTTTCTACCGGGGAGCTGTTTTTT
TRBD2	TRBV19	TRBJ2-3	many	CASSHGLAGAGTDTQYF	TGTGCCAGTAGTCATGGACTAGCGGGAGCGGGCACAGATACGCAGTATTTT
NA	TRBV19	TRBJ2-6	many	CASTGASGQRNSGANVLTF	TGTGCCAGTACCGGTGCTAGTGGACAGCGAAACTCTGGGGCCAACGTCCTGACTTTC
NA	TRBV20-1	TRBJ2-7	few	CSARIPFDYEQYF	TGCAGTGCTAGAATCCCGTTTGACTACGAGCAGTACTTC
NA	TRBV28	TRBJ1-5	NA	CASGPKRPQHF	TGTGCCAGCGGACCCAAACGGCCCCAGCATTTT
NA	TRBV28	TRBJ1-2	many	CASGPELRGYTF	TGTGCCAGCGGACCTGAACTTAGGGGCTACACCTTC
NA	TRBV15	TRBJ2-1	many	CATSTYRDLLYNEQFF	TGTGCCACCAGCACATACCGGGACCTACTTTACAATGAGCAGTTCTTC
NA	TRBV19	TRBJ2-4	NA	CASSSGDRKNIQYF	TGTGCCAGTAGTAGCGGCGACAGGAAAAACATTCAGTACTTC
TRBD2	TRBV20-1	TRBJ2-7	many	CSALTLAGLTYEQYF	TGCAGTGCTCTTACACTAGCGGGACTTACCTACGAGCAGTACTTC
TRBD2	TRBV5-4	TRBJ2-1	many	CASGIGTSGYNEQFF	TGTGCCAGCGGAATCGGGACTAGCGGCTACAATGAGCAGTTCTTC
TRBD1	TRBV12-3/TRBV12-4	TRBJ1-2	NA	CASSPLGTVYGYTF	TGTGCCAGCAGTCCACTCGGGACAGTCTATGGCTACACCTTC
TRBD1	TRBV29-1	TRBJ1-1	few	CSVDTGEDTEAFF	TGCAGCGTGGACACAGGGGAGGACACTGAAGCTTTCTTT
NA	TRBV7-2	TRBJ1-5	many	CASSLVGTEGNQPQHF	TGTGCCAGCAGCTTAGTGGGCACAGAGGGCAATCAGCCCCAGCATTTT
NA	TRBV5-1	TRBJ1-4	few	CASSLAQEGQLFF	TGCGCCAGCAGCTTGGCTCAGGAAGGTCAACTGTTTTTT
TRBD1	TRBV5-4	TRBJ1-2	NA	CASSSGTVYGYTF	TGTGCCAGCAGCTCCGGGACAGTCTATGGCTACACCTTC
NA	TRBV12-3/TRBV12-4	TRBJ2-7	NA	CVSSPPLASRLYEQYF	TGTGTCAGCAGTCCGCCCCTAGCGAGTAGGCTCTACGAGCAGTACTTC
NA	TRBV6-6	TRBJ2-7	many	CASSYSGQPYEQYF	TGTGCCAGCAGTTACTCCGGACAGCCCTACGAGCAGTACTTC
NA	TRBV7-9	TRBJ2-1	NA	CASSFLSGSYNEQFF	TGTGCCAGCAGCTTCCTCAGCGGCTCCTACAATGAGCAGTTCTTC